One sample yielded the 29 T cell receptor beta chains listed below, sequenced in a study of control samples from healthy donors and cancer patients. Sequencing was performed with immunoSEQ multiplex PCR; in TCRdb, only in-frame clones are kept and a portion is missing. In the table there are about 130,000 clones, approximately 92% of which are singletons. Sequenced sample: blood. The receptors here all came from a man aged 18 to 29 in good health.

The chain uses TRBV10-2 and TRBJ2-1, with D possibly being TRBD2 (6 bases). From germline, CDR1 is WSHSY and CDR2 SAAADI. This CDR3 is built from 11 residues. V was cut by 7 bases and J by 10 bases, with 11 bases left in between. CDR3 region: CASTTLAEQFF. The CDR3 DNA reads TGCGCCAGCACCACCCTAGCGGAGCAGTTCTTC.

The count of this clone is one. The rearrangement joins TRBV6-5 to TRBJ2-7; no firm D call. Germline CDR1 and CDR2: MNHEY and SVGAGI. Trimming stripped 7 bases from V and 3 bases from J, with 13 bases between. The CDR3 sequence is 13 residues long. CDR3 nucleotide sequence: TGTGCCAGCACATTTGAGGCCGTCTACGAGCAGTACTTC. This codes for CASTFEAVYEQYF.

This chain joins TRBV12-2 and TRBJ2-1. TRBV12-2 is labeled a pseudogene. The CDR3 consists of 15 residues. The CDR3 DNA reads TGTGCAAGTCGCCCACCCCTCCACCGCCAATTCGAGCAGTTCTTC. It yields the protein CASRPPLHRQFEQFF.

The chain uses TRBV5-4 and TRBJ2-3; TRBD1 might be the D (5 bases). V lost 3 bases, J lost 2 bases, and 10 bases lay in between. The CDR3 runs to 14 residues. Germline lookup yields CDR1 SGHNT and CDR2 YYREEE (reference sequence). The CDR3 region has the DNA TGTGCCAGCAGCTCTGACAGATCCACAGATACGCAGTATTTT. This translates into CASSSDRSTDTQYF.

The V and J genes are TRBV7-2 and TRBJ2-7; D perhaps matches TRBD2 (5 bases). This CDR3 has 13 amino acids. The germline V and J ends were trimmed by 7 bases and 5 bases, with 15 bases remaining between them. Per the germline V gene, CDR1 is SGHTA and CDR2 is FQGNSA. CDR3 coding DNA: TGTGCCAGCACGACGGGAAAATGGAACGAGCAGTACTTC. Its translation is CASTTGKWNEQYF.

The V call is TRBV28, the J call TRBJ1-6; possibly TRBD1 for D (6 bases). This CDR3 region has 16 residues. Trimming cost V 5 bases and J 7 bases, with 18 bases left between them. Germline V gives CDR1 MDHEN, CDR2 SYDVKM. The CDR3 region is CASSQLDSYRNSPLHF. The CDR3 nucleotides read TGTGCCAGCAGTCAATTGGACAGCTACAGAAATTCACCCCTCCACTTT.

V usage is TRBV6-5 and J usage is TRBJ1-2; D remains ambiguous. Trimming took 0 bases from V and 4 from J, leaving 15 bases between them. Germline V CDR1 and CDR2: MNHEY, SVGAGI. The CDR3 is 16 amino acids. CDR3 amino acids: CASSYSGSITIYGYTF. The CDR3, as DNA: TGTGCCAGCAGTTACTCAGGATCTATCACCATCTATGGCTACACCTTC.

The rearrangement joins TRBV13 to TRBJ1-2; D possibly corresponds to TRBD1 (5 bases). CDR1 and CDR2 from the germline V gene are PRHDT and FYEKMQ (reference sequence). The CDR3 covers 13 residues. Trimming pared 5 bases from V and 0 bases from J, leaving 7 bases between. CDR3 bases: TGTGCCAGCAGCCCAGGGCCTAACTATGGCTACACCTTC. As protein: CASSPGPNYGYTF.

Only one count was recorded for this clone. The V call is TRBV9, the J call TRBJ1-1, with a tentative D call TRBD1 (6 bases). The CDR3 consists of 14 residues. Trimming removed 3 bases at V and 7 bases at J, with 16 bases between. Germline-derived CDR1 and CDR2 are SGDLS and YYNGEE. The CDR3 nucleotides are TGTGCCAGCAGCGAGGGGGGGGATCTCGGTGAAGCTTTCTTT. Its protein product is CASSEGGDLGEAFF.

V and J are TRBV3-1 (or the pseudogene TRBV3-2) and TRBJ2-5; the match to TRBD1 covers 7 bases. CDR3 size: 15 residues. The trim removed 1 base at V and 1 base at J, leaving 3 bases unmatched. Looked up from germline, CDR1 is LGHDT and CDR2 is YNNKEL (reference sequence). The CDR3 nucleotides are TGTGCCAGCAGCCAAGCTGGGACAGCCCAAGAGACCCAGTACTTC. Protein sequence: CASSQAGTAQETQYF.

The V and J genes are TRBV2 and TRBJ2-3; 7 nucleotides agree with TRBD1. Germline V gives CDR1 SNHLY, CDR2 FYNNEI. The CDR3 length is 16 residues. V trimming: 8 bases; J trimming: 8 bases; junction bases outside the gene matches: 19. The CDR3 sequence: CASGSSTGQPVGTQYF. CDR3 nucleotides: TGTGCCAGCGGGAGCTCTACGGGACAGCCGGTGGGTACGCAGTATTTT.

J is TRBJ2-7 and V is TRBV7-9; 10 bases fit TRBD1. The CDR3 contains 14 residues. Germline V lookup: CDR1 SEHNR, CDR2 FQNEAQ (reference sequence). The trim removed 1 base at V and 7 bases at J, leaving 4 bases unmatched. The CDR3 region has the DNA TGTGCCAGCAGCTTAGTGGGGACAGGGGAGGAGCAGTACTTC. Protein sequence: CASSLVGTGEEQYF.

The rearrangement links TRBV19 to TRBJ2-5; 7 bases agree with TRBD2. With V trimmed by 7 bases and J by 0 bases, 5 bases remained unmatched. The CDR3 totals 14 residues. Germline V lookup: CDR1 LNHDA, CDR2 SQIVND (reference sequence). CDR3 sequence (DNA): TGTGCCAGTACCTTGGGGGGGAACCAAGAGACCCAGTACTTC. Protein sequence: CASTLGGNQETQYF.

The chain joins TRBV11-2 to TRBJ2-7, with D uncertain. V dropped 1 base and J dropped 3 bases, with 7 bases sitting between them. The length of the CDR3 is 13 residues. Germline-derived CDR1 and CDR2 are SGHAT and FQNNGV. The CDR3 region is CASSLGGSYEQYF. In DNA, the CDR3 is TGTGCCAGCAGCTTAGGGGGAAGCTACGAGCAGTACTTC.

This sequence joins TRBV6-1 and TRBJ2-3; 7 positions agree with TRBD2. The trim removed 2 bases at V and 4 bases at J, leaving 3 bases unmatched. CDR1 and CDR2 from the germline V gene are MNHNS and SASEGT. The CDR3 runs 14 residues. The CDR3 DNA reads TGTGCCAGCAGTGAAAAGGGGAGGGCAGATACGCAGTATTTT. Amino acid sequence: CASSEKGRADTQYF.

This chain uses TRBV2 with TRBJ2-1, with D unresolved. CDR3 length: 14 residues. With 2 bases removed from V and 5 bases from J, the gap between germline ends came to 10 bases. Germline loops: CDR1 SNHLY, CDR2 FYNNEI. For the CDR3, the DNA is TGTGCCAGCAGTGAACAATCTCAAGACAATGAGCAGTTCTTC. Protein: CASSEQSQDNEQFF.

The J gene is TRBJ2-5, the V gene TRBV5-6, with 8 bases aligning to TRBD2. The CDR3 is 13 amino acids. The J segment lost 7 bases and the V segment lost 3 bases, leaving 5 bases of the junction unmatched. CDR1 SGHDT and CDR2 YYEEEE come from the germline V gene. The DNA for the CDR3 is TGTGCCAGCAGCTCCCCGGGGGGGTTGACCCAGTACTTC. Its translation is CASSSPGGLTQYF.

This chain links TRBV6-6 with TRBJ1-2; TRBD1 is a possible D gene (6 bases). Germline CDR1 MNHNY, CDR2 SVGAGI (reference sequence). This CDR3 contains 15 residues. Trimming removed 2 bases at V and 0 bases at J, with 10 bases between. Here the CDR3 reads CASSYQTGSNYGYTF. The CDR3 DNA reads as TGTGCCAGCAGTTACCAAACAGGGTCTAACTATGGCTACACCTTC.

The gene calls are TRBV19 and TRBJ1-6; unclear D gene. The CDR3 length is 15 residues. Trimming took off 7 bases at V and 8 bases at J, with 18 bases between the two ends. The V gene's germline CDR1 is LNHDA and CDR2 SQIVND (reference sequence). In DNA, the CDR3 is TGTGCCAGTACCTATTCGTCGGACGGAGATTCACCCCTCCACTTT. It encodes CASTYSSDGDSPLHF.

The chain is built from TRBV7-6 and TRBJ2-5, with D tentatively TRBD1 (5 bases). Germline V gene lookup returns CDR1 SGHVS and CDR2 FNYEAQ. The V gene lost 2 bases and the J gene lost 2 bases, with 12 bases spanning the gap. The CDR3 runs 15 residues. CDR3 loop: CASSLMWTSQETQYF. CDR3 coding DNA: TGTGCCAGCAGCTTAATGTGGACAAGTCAAGAGACCCAGTACTTC.

The chain is built from TRBV30 and TRBJ1-6; possibly TRBD1 for D (6 bases). This CDR3 is built from 11 residues. Germline V gene lookup returns CDR1 GTSNPN and CDR2 SVGIG (reference sequence). The CDR3 sequence: CASEGGLNLHF. CDR3 coding DNA: TGTGCTTCGGAGGGGGGCCTCAACCTCCACTTT.

This clone was seen a few times. V usage is TRBV7-9 and J usage is TRBJ2-2; the D call may be TRBD1 or TRBD2 (5 bases each). The CDR3 spans 17 residues. Between the trimmed V and J ends, which lost 2 bases and 0 bases, there was a span of 13 bases. Germline V gene data show CDR1 as SEHNR and CDR2 as FQNEAQ (reference sequence). This CDR3 is CASSLMVWGTNTGELFF. CDR3 nucleotides: TGTGCCAGCAGCTTAATGGTATGGGGGACGAACACCGGGGAGCTGTTTTTT.

The V gene is TRBV6-5, the J gene TRBJ2-3, with 9 bases identical to TRBD1. CDR3 length equals 16 residues. J lost 8 bases, V lost 4 bases, and 13 bases had no gene match. The germline gives CDR1 MNHEY, CDR2 SVGAGI. The CDR3, as DNA: TGTGCCAGCAGTTCAGAGGGACAGGGCCCCTGGGGTACGCAGTATTTT. Encoded protein: CASSSEGQGPWGTQYF.

CDR3 DNA: TGTGCCAGCAGCCAAGTGGACAGGGAGGAGACCCAGTACTTC. Translated, it gives CASSQVDREETQYF. V usage is TRBV3-1 (or the pseudogene TRBV3-2) and J usage is TRBJ2-5, with 8 bases lining up with TRBD1. From germline, CDR1 is LGHDT and CDR2 YNNKEL (reference sequence). This CDR3 spans 14 amino acids. Losses at the gene ends were 1 base for V and 5 bases for J; bases not matched to a gene: 3.

The chain has TRBV6-2 or TRBV6-3 and TRBJ1-5, with a weak D call TRBD1 (5 bases). The CDR3 extends over 14 amino acids. Trimming took 1 base from V and 5 from J, leaving 9 bases between them. The germline gives CDR1 MNHEY, CDR2 SVGEGT. The CDR3 sequence: CASSYYRGDQPQHF. In DNA, the CDR3 is TGTGCCAGCAGTTACTACAGAGGGGATCAGCCCCAGCATTTT.

V usage is TRBV2 and J usage is TRBJ1-1, with TRBD1 matching over 7 bases. The CDR3 runs to 11 residues. After removal of 6 bases from V and 11 bases from J, the junction contained 6 bases not matched to a gene. Per the germline V gene, CDR1 is SNHLY and CDR2 is FYNNEI. CDR3 protein: CASSPNRGAFF. Written as DNA, the CDR3 is TGTGCCAGCAGCCCGAACAGGGGTGCTTTCTTT.

The CDR3 nucleotides are TGTGCCAGCAGTCTATTCCGGGACAGTAATTCACCCCTCCACTTT. Protein product: CASSLFRDSNSPLHF. V is TRBV6-5 and J is TRBJ1-6; 7 bases line up with TRBD1. Germline lookup yields CDR1 MNHEY and CDR2 SVGAGI. V trimming: 5 bases; J trimming: 6 bases; junction bases outside the gene matches: 7. This CDR3 contains 15 residues.

The CDR3: CASSEMTSGGQYRYEQYF. The CDR3, as DNA: TGCGCCAGCAGCGAGATGACTAGCGGGGGCCAATATCGCTACGAGCAGTACTTC. The gene calls are TRBV5-1 and TRBJ2-7, with TRBD2 matching 12 bases. V lost 4 bases, J lost 3 bases, and 14 bases stayed unmatched. This CDR3 is 18 amino acids long. Germline CDR1 reads SGHRS; CDR2 reads YFSETQ.

The chain's CDR3 is CASRADTAKNIQYF. In DNA, the CDR3 is TGTGCCAGCAGGGCGGACACTGCCAAAAACATTCAGTACTTC. The V and J genes are TRBV5-4 and TRBJ2-4, with D perhaps TRBD1 (5 bases). V gave up 5 bases and J gave up 1 base, with 10 bases separating them. This CDR3 is 14 amino acids long. Germline V gene lookup returns CDR1 SGHNT and CDR2 YYREEE (reference sequence).